The rows below give T cell receptor beta chains drawn from one sample of a study of OX40 agonist ivuxolimab in advanced cancers. Profiling relied on immunoSEQ multiplex PCR, and the TCRdb table lists in-frame clones only, not all of them. This table holds 70,000 to 75,000 clones, 65% to 90% found once. Here the sequenced sample was CD4+ or CD8+ T cells sorted from blood, taken in a trial of the OX40 agonist ivuxolimab. The receptors were gathered from an adult with an advanced solid tumor such as melanoma, head and neck, liver or kidney cancer. Each CDR3 is given with its conserved first and last residue. The D gene is left open where the match is weak. Size is stated for part of the rows, as once, few or many counts, or as a class when the clone is expanded.

- TRBJ1-2 TRBV5-4 - TGTGCCAGCAGCTTGGAAAGTGAATTAAGCTATGGCTACACCTTC CASSLESELSYGYTF
- TRBJ2-4 TRBV11-2 - TGTGCCAGCAGCGACGGGATAGCCAAAAACATTCAGTACTTC CASSDGIAKNIQYF
- TRBJ1-6 TRBV14 - TGTGCCAGCAGCCAAGATCTGCGGAGGGGTCTCGGGTCACCCCTCCACTTT CASSQDLRRGLGSPLHF
- TRBJ1-5 TRBV19 - TGTGCCAGTAGTAGCCGGGACAATCAGCCCCAGCATTTT CASSSRDNQPQHF
- TRBJ1-2 TRBV6-5 TRBD1 TGTGCCAGCAGATCGGGACAGGGGGCCTACTATGGCTACACCTTC CASRSGQGAYYGYTF
- TRBJ2-4 TRBV18 TRBD1 TGTGCCAGCTCACCGACAGGGGGACAAAACATTCAGTACTTC CASSPTGGQNIQYF
few TRBJ2-3 TRBV7-3 TRBD2 TGTGCCAGCAGCTTAAGCGGGGGAGCCACCGGAGATACGCAGTATTTT CASSLSGGATGDTQYF
- TRBJ2-7 TRBV11-2 TRBD1 TGTGCCAGCAGCCCGCTCCGACGACAGGGGACCTACGAGCAGTACTTC CASSPLRRQGTYEQYF
- TRBJ1-2 TRBV7-8 - TGTGCCAGCAGCAGACAATCCCGGCGCCTCGTGGTGGTTAACTATGGCTACACCTTC CASSRQSRRLVVVNYGYTF
- TRBJ1-4 TRBV4-3 - TGCGCCAGCAGCCAGACCCTGTGGGGGTACGAAAAACTGTTTTTT CASSQTLWGYEKLFF
once TRBJ2-3 TRBV19 - TGTGCCAGTAGTATAGGCCCCGGCACCACAGATACGCAGTATTTT CASSIGPGTTDTQYF
- TRBJ2-5 TRBV19 - TGTGCCAGTAGGAGGGGTGGCGGGGAGACCCAGTACTTC CASRRGGGETQYF
- TRBJ2-2 TRBV5-4 TRBD1 TGTGCCAGCAGCCCAACCGACAGGGGGGACACCGGGGAGCTGTTTTTT CASSPTDRGDTGELFF
- TRBJ1-5 TRBV7-6 - TGTGCCAGCAGCTTAGATCCGGGACGTGGTCAGCCCCAGCATTTT CASSLDPGRGQPQHF
medium-sized TRBJ2-7 TRBV18 - TGTGCCAGCTCACCGGACAGATGGAGCGAGCAGTACTTC CASSPDRWSEQYF
- TRBJ2-5 TRBV5-4 - TGTGCCAGCAGCCCTGGGGGGACAGTCCAAGAGACCCAGTACTTC CASSPGGTVQETQYF
- TRBJ2-5 TRBV5-1 - TGCGCCAGCAGCTCGCCAGGGACCGAAGAGACCCAGTACTTC CASSSPGTEETQYF
- TRBJ2-2 TRBV7-2 TRBD2 TGTGCCAGCAGCTCGACTAGCTTCACCGGGGAGCTGTTTTTT CASSSTSFTGELFF
- TRBJ2-1 TRBV29-1 - TGCAGCGTTGAAGTCACGCCGCCCTACAATGAGCAGTTCTTC CSVEVTPPYNEQFF
- TRBJ1-1 TRBV10-2 - TGCGCCAGCAGTGAAGGGGGTTTGGACACTGAAGCTTTCTTT CASSEGGLDTEAFF
- TRBJ2-7 TRBV7-2 TRBD2 TGTGCCAGCAGCTTTGGGGGGGCCTACGAGCAGTACTTC CASSFGGAYEQYF
- TRBJ2-3 TRBV14 - TGTGCCAGCAGCCAAGATCTCGGGCTAGCGATGTCAGATACGCAGTATTTT CASSQDLGLAMSDTQYF
- TRBJ2-3 TRBV2 - TGTGCCAGCAGGCGGCAGGGACTCTTCACAGATACGCAGTATTTT CASRRQGLFTDTQYF
- TRBJ2-7 TRBV18 - TGTGCCAGCTCGCAGCTCCCCGGCCCCTACGAGCAGTACTTC CASSQLPGPYEQYF
- TRBJ1-1 TRBV29-1 - TGCAGCGTAATACAGAACACTGAAGCTTTCTTT CSVIQNTEAFF
- TRBJ2-7 TRBV7-2 TRBD1 TGTGCCAGCAGCGTACGAACAGGGGGATTGACCTACGAGCAGTACTTC CASSVRTGGLTYEQYF
- TRBJ2-3 TRBV7-8 TRBD2 TGTGCCAGCAGCTTAAAGCTATCGGCTAGCGGGGGGGCAGGTACGCAGTATTTT CASSLKLSASGGAGTQYF
- TRBJ2-3 TRBV19 - TGTGCCAGTAGGACCTGGGGCAGCTCAAATGGGGATACGCAGTATTTT CASRTWGSSNGDTQYF
- TRBJ1-2 TRBV4-1 TRBD1 TGCGCCAGCAGCCAACCGGGACAGGGGGCCTATGGCTACACCTTC CASSQPGQGAYGYTF
- TRBJ2-1 TRBV18 - TGTGCCAGCTCATTCAGCTCCTACAATGAGCAGTTCTTC CASSFSSYNEQFF
once TRBJ2-2 TRBV5-1 - TGCGCCAGCAGCTTGGGTGGGACCACCGGGGAGCTGTTTTTT CASSLGGTTGELFF
once TRBJ2-3 TRBV10-1 - TGCGCCAGCAGTGAATCAGGGGCAGATACGCAGTATTTT CASSESGADTQYF
- TRBJ2-7 TRBV6-5 - TGTGCCAGCAGTCCCGAGGGGTACCACGAGCAGTACTTC CASSPEGYHEQYF
- TRBJ1-1 TRBV6-5 - TGTGCCAGCAGTTACTCCCGGGTTACTGAAGCTTTCTTT CASSYSRVTEAFF
- TRBJ2-1 TRBV10-3 - TGTGCCAGCGGACCCTACAATGAGCAGTTCTTC CASGPYNEQFF
- TRBJ1-4 TRBV6-1 TRBD1 TGTGCCAGCAGTGAACAGGGGGCAGGCGGTGAAAAACTGTTTTTT CASSEQGAGGEKLFF
- TRBJ2-4 TRBV19 - TGTGCCAGTAGTCGACAGGAAAACATTCAGTACTTC CASSRQENIQYF
- TRBJ2-5 TRBV9 - TGTGCCAGCAGCGTAGCTCTGGGGGAGACCCAGTACTTC CASSVALGETQYF
- TRBJ2-1 TRBV5-4 - TGTGCCAGCAGCCCGGCCGTTGCGGCTACCTACAATGAGCAGTTCTTC CASSPAVAATYNEQFF
- TRBJ1-1 TRBV7-2 - TGTGCCAGCAGTCGGATAGGGATGAACACTGAAGCTTTCTTT CASSRIGMNTEAFF
- TRBJ2-5 TRBV29-1 TRBD2 TGCAGCGTTAGACTAGCGGGGGCTGAGACCCAGTACTTC CSVRLAGAETQYF
- TRBJ2-5 TRBV9 - TGTGCCAGCAGCGTAGAACCAGGAGGGAAAGAGACCCAGTACTTC CASSVEPGGKETQYF
medium-sized TRBJ1-5 TRBV11-2 TRBD1 TGTGCCAGCAGCTTAGGGACAGGGGGTCAGCCCCAGCATTTT CASSLGTGGQPQHF
- TRBJ1-6 TRBV2 TRBD1 TGTGCCAGCCGGACAGGGGGTTCACCCCTCCACTTT CASRTGGSPLHF
- TRBJ2-5 TRBV25-1 TRBD2 TGTGCCAGCAGTGAGCTAGCGGGTTACAGGGAGACCCAGTACTTC CASSELAGYRETQYF
- TRBJ2-7 TRBV6-1 - TGTGAAAGGCGGTTCTCCTACGAGCAGTACTTC CERRFSYEQYF